This T cell receptor beta chain appears in the sequencing data of a study of cytomegalovirus exposure and HLA in healthy donors. Study results and caveats: On later analysis, the bulk of CMV-associated TCR beta chains appeared to be HLA-restricted. In a later analysis, a genetic analysis reported fewer productive-TCR N-insertions in an Asian-associated ancestry cluster than the cohort average.

A multiplex PCR was run with 60 Vbeta primers and 13 Jbeta primers. Sequencing was performed with immunoSEQ multiplex PCR; in TCRdb, only in-frame clones are kept and a portion is missing. Here the sample spans around 80,000 clones, 60% to 85% being singletons. Though nominally healthy at sampling, donors likely had unrecorded immune exposures. Notes on this clone: The antigen is undetermined.

Sequencing was carried out using PBMCs. This sequence originates from a man aged 18 to 30 in good health and CMV-seropositive.

The CDR3 DNA sequence: TGCGCCAGCAGCCAAGACCCCTCCAGGACTAGCGCGAATAGCAATGAGCAGTTCTTC. Its translation: CASSQDPSRTSANSNEQFF. The chain couples TRBV4-1 to TRBJ2-1; 9 bases match TRBD2. Germline trimming cut 0 bases from V and 6 bases from J; bases unmatched to any gene: 15. Germline V gene sequence: CDR1 MGHRA, CDR2 YSYEKL. The CDR3 totals 19 residues.